The T cell receptor beta chain described here comes from a study of patients and donors after allogeneic stem cell transplantation. This clonotype occurred a few times. CDR1 is SGHDT and CDR2 is YYEEEE in the germline V gene. This CDR3 is 14 amino acids long. V gave up 5 bases and J gave up 5 bases; unmatched junction bases: 9. Each CDR3 protein gets one entry after TCRdb re-called the RT-PCR reads with MiXCR. The table shows roughly 960,000 distinct CDR3 sequences, with about a sixth occurring only once. The chain employs TRBV5-6 and TRBJ2-5; 7 nucleotides agree with TRBD2. The specimen sequenced was blood, either unsorted or a sorted T cell fraction (not recorded which). The receptor was isolated from a human donor who was either an allogeneic HSCT recipient or a stem cell or donor lymphocyte infusion donor (not recorded which). It is not recorded whose cells these are; they may come from a transplant donor. CDR3 in DNA: TGTGCCAGCAGTCAGAGCGGGGTAGGGGAGACCCAGTACTTC. The encoded protein is CASSQSGVGETQYF.